This TCR beta chain was profiled in a study of blood T cell repertoires in COVID-19. Source study methods: Reference gene primer amplification in the assay estimated nucleated cell counts. The protocol was immunoSEQ multiplex PCR, while the TCRdb copy is restricted to in-frame clones and leaves out a portion. V and J calls and clone size follow that table, whereas D and trimming were derived from the DNA. The sample holds 95,000 to 100,000 clones, approximately 80% seen once. The sequenced sample consisted of peripheral blood. The sequence was obtained from a man in his sixties or seventies with acute or convalescent COVID-19.

CDR3 in DNA: TGTGCCAGCAGTGTCCAGGGGGGACGGACCAATTCACCCCTCCACTTT. Its translation: CASSVQGGRTNSPLHF. The V and J genes are TRBV28 and TRBJ1-6, with 7 nucleotides matching TRBD1. J was trimmed by 7 bases and V by 5 bases; bases with no gene match: 11. CDR1 is MDHEN, CDR2 SYDVKM, per germline. The length of the CDR3 is 16 residues.